A single sample is the source of the 18 T cell receptor beta chains below, sequenced in a study of T cell repertoires in cytomegalovirus infection. A single record per CDR3 protein comes from TCRdb applying MiXCR to the reads. This sample has hundreds of thousands of distinct CDR3 sequences, with around 30% found just once. These receptors have no identified antigens. The input for sequencing was cultured PBMCs, taken from culture after CMV antigen stimulation. The receptors were gathered from a human donor in good health (CMV status not recorded). Some clones in this sample may be carry-over from other donors' samples.

This chain joins TRBV20-1 and TRBJ1-2; 8 bases line up with TRBD1. Germline CDR1 reads DFQATT; CDR2 reads SNEGSKA (reference sequence). V dropped 3 bases and J dropped 7; count of bases not matched to a gene: 7. The CDR3 is made up of 13 amino acids. CDR3 sequence reads: CSASLQGAGGYTF. The CDR3 nucleotides are TGCAGTGCTAGCCTGCAGGGGGCCGGTGGCTACACCTTC.

This clonotype was seen a handful of times. The chain joins TRBV7-2 to TRBJ2-1, with 10 bases identical to TRBD2. The CDR3 has 16 amino acids. Trimming cost V 4 bases and J 5 bases; bases outside gene matches: 8. Germline CDR1 SGHTA, CDR2 FQGNSA. CDR3 residues: CASSSPSGSFNNEQFF. In DNA form, the CDR3 reads TGTGCCAGCAGCTCCCCTAGCGGGAGTTTCAACAATGAGCAGTTCTTC.

V gene TRBV6-6 combines with J gene TRBJ1-1; 12 positions agree with TRBD1. The ends lost 5 bases at V and 1 base at J; junction bases unmatched: 8. The CDR3 runs to 17 residues. Looked up from germline, CDR1 is MNHNY and CDR2 is SVGAGI (reference sequence). The CDR3 DNA follows: TGTGCCAGCAGTCCCGGGACAGGGGGCCTTGAGAACACTGAAGCTTTCTTT. Translating gives CASSPGTGGLENTEAFF.

CDR3 sequence reads: CASSQDSAGRATNEKLFF. The CDR3 DNA reads TGTGCCAGCAGCCAAGACTCGGCAGGTCGCGCAACTAATGAAAAACTGTTTTTT. The chain recombines TRBV3-1 with TRBJ1-4; D remains unclear. Germline V gene data show CDR1 as LGHDT and CDR2 as YNNKEL (reference sequence). The V gene lost 0 bases and the J gene lost 0 bases, with 14 bases spanning the gap. The CDR3 totals 18 residues.

This clonotype was counted only a few times. The chain recombines TRBV7-9 with TRBJ1-4, with TRBD1 matching 7 bases. V shed 5 bases and J 7 bases; nucleotides not matched to a gene: 7. The CDR3 totals 14 residues. Germline CDR1 and CDR2: SEHNR and FQNEAQ (reference sequence). The CDR3 region is CASSETGMVEKLFF. The CDR3 DNA reads TGTGCCAGCAGCGAGACAGGGATGGTTGAAAAACTGTTTTTT.

This clonotype showed up many times. J is TRBJ2-1 and V is TRBV7-2, with D possibly TRBD2 on 6 matching bases. In germline, CDR1 is SGHTA, CDR2 FQGNSA. V gave up 5 bases and J gave up 11 bases, with 13 bases separating them. CDR3 size: 12 residues. DNA of the CDR3: TGTGCCAGCAGCCCGCGGGGAAGCCAGCAGTTCTTC. Translation gives CASSPRGSQQFF.

The chain couples TRBV11-1 to TRBJ2-3; D is uncertain. This CDR3 region has 16 residues. Germline V gene data show CDR1 as SGHAT and CDR2 as FQDESV (reference sequence). V was pared by 6 bases and J by 10 bases, with 26 bases between. CDR3: CASSQGSSSPWVAQYF. Here the CDR3 DNA reads TGTGCCAGCAGTCAAGGATCGAGCTCACCGTGGGTAGCGCAGTATTTT. Based on the CDR3 plus reference TRBV11-1 and TRBJ2-3, the full variable domain is EAEVAQSPRYKITEKSQAVAFWCDPISGHATLYWYRQILGQGPELLVQFQDESVVDDSQLPKDRFSAERLKGVDSTLKIQPAELGDSAMYLCASSQGSSSPWVAQYFGPGTRLTVL.

In this sample, this clonotype turned up a few times. This chain joins TRBV29-1 and TRBJ2-5; TRBD1 matches at 9 bases. The CDR3 contains 14 residues. Germline CDR1 is SQVTM and CDR2 is ANQGSEA. Germline trimming cut 5 bases from V and 3 bases from J; bases unmatched to any gene: 7. The CDR3 coding sequence is TGCAGCGTTCGTACCGGGACAGGGAAAGAGACCCAGTACTTC. Translating it yields CSVRTGTGKETQYF.

V gene TRBV7-3 combines with J gene TRBJ2-7; D is possibly TRBD1 or TRBD2 (5 bases each). The CDR3 is made up of 14 amino acids. The V gene lost 5 bases and the J gene lost 1 base, with 12 bases spanning the gap. Per germline, CDR1 SGHTA and CDR2 FQGTGA. In nucleotides, the CDR3 is TGTGCCAGCAGCAGGGACGGGTCTTCCTACGAGCAGTACTTC. It encodes CASSRDGSSYEQYF.

This chain's CDR3 is CSAVEGGTEAFF. For the CDR3, the DNA is TGCAGTGCCGTCGAGGGGGGCACTGAAGCTTTCTTT. This chain uses TRBV20-1 with TRBJ1-1; D perhaps matches TRBD1 (6 bases). Germline V gene data show CDR1 as DFQATT and CDR2 as SNEGSKA (reference sequence). The CDR3 runs 12 residues. V dropped 6 bases and J dropped 4 bases, with 12 bases sitting between them.

Remarks on this clonotype: An end of the junction differs from the germline gene, which may be a read error. The rearrangement links TRBV5-1 to TRBJ1-2; D gene uncertain. This CDR3 spans 13 amino acids. The germline V gene has CDR1 SGHRS and CDR2 YFSETQ. The CDR3 nucleotides read TGCACCAGCAGCTTGGTGTCGGAGGGAGGCTACACCTTC. Encoded protein: CTSSLVSEGGYTF.

This clonotype was picked up a small number of times. J is TRBJ1-2 and V is TRBV25-1, with D tentatively TRBD1 (5 bases). CDR3 length equals 15 residues. Trimming pared 0 bases from V and 8 bases from J, leaving 16 bases between. Germline V gene data show CDR1 as MGHDK and CDR2 as SYGVNS. CDR3: CASSEYKGATYGYTF. The CDR3 nucleotides read TGTGCCAGCAGTGAATATAAAGGGGCAACGTACGGCTACACCTTC.

The V call is TRBV7-2, the J call TRBJ2-1; 14 nucleotides line up with TRBD2. This CDR3 contains 17 residues. Trimming removed 0 bases from V and 6 bases from J; junction bases left unmatched: 4. Germline V gene data show CDR1 as SGHTA and CDR2 as FQGNSA. CDR3 sequence reads: CASSLAGLAGVRNEQFF. The CDR3 DNA sequence: TGTGCCAGCAGCTTAGCGGGACTAGCGGGAGTACGCAATGAGCAGTTCTTC.

Here the CDR3 DNA reads TGTGCCAGCAGTCCGCCCGCAGGGAGCACACAGCCCCAGCATTTT. It codes for CASSPPAGSTQPQHF. J is TRBJ1-5 and V is TRBV28, with a possible D match to TRBD1 (5 bases). This CDR3 has 15 residues. Germline CDR1 is MDHEN and CDR2 is SYDVKM. V gave up 5 bases and J gave up 7 bases, with 18 bases separating them.

This sequence joins TRBV6-2 or TRBV6-3 and TRBJ2-7, with no clear D. CDR1 is MNHEY and CDR2 is SVGEGT in the germline V gene. The CDR3 extends over 14 amino acids. CDR3 sequence reads: CASSYQRTRYGQYV. The CDR3, as DNA: TGTGCCAGCAGTTACCAACGGACCCGGTACGGGCAGTACGTC.

The rearrangement uses TRBV19 and TRBJ2-7, with 7 nucleotides matching TRBD2. The CDR3 runs 13 residues. Germline CDR1 is LNHDA and CDR2 is SQIVND (reference sequence). V lost 6 bases, J lost 6 bases, and 8 bases stayed unmatched. The CDR3: CASSGRPFVEQYF. CDR3 sequence (DNA): TGTGCCAGTAGCGGGAGGCCCTTCGTCGAGCAGTACTTC.

The rearrangement joins TRBV12-3 or TRBV12-4 to TRBJ2-2, with D perhaps TRBD2 (6 bases). The CDR3 has 17 amino acids. V lost 1 base, J lost 1 base, and 13 bases lay in between. The CDR3, as DNA: TGTGCCAGCAGTTTAGGAGCCGGGACTTTGAACACCGGGGAGCTGTTTTTT. Translation: CASSLGAGTLNTGELFF.

This clonotype came up a few times. The chain couples TRBV7-4 to TRBJ1-2; D call uncertain. The CDR3 has 17 residues. CDR1 and CDR2 from the germline V gene are SGHVT and SQSDAQ. Trimming cost V 1 base and J 7 bases, with 22 bases left between them. This CDR3 reads CASSLGSPIPPLGGYTF. The CDR3 DNA sequence: TGTGCCAGCAGCTTAGGGTCCCCAATCCCCCCGTTGGGTGGCTACACCTTC. The full variable domain, rest sourced from reference TRBV7-4 and TRBJ1-2, is GAGVSQSPRYKVAKRGRDVALRCDSISGHVTLYWYRQTLGQGSEVLTYSQSDAQRDKSGRPSGRFSAERPERSVSTLKIQRTEQGDSAVYLCASSLGSPIPPLGGYTFGSGTRLTVV.